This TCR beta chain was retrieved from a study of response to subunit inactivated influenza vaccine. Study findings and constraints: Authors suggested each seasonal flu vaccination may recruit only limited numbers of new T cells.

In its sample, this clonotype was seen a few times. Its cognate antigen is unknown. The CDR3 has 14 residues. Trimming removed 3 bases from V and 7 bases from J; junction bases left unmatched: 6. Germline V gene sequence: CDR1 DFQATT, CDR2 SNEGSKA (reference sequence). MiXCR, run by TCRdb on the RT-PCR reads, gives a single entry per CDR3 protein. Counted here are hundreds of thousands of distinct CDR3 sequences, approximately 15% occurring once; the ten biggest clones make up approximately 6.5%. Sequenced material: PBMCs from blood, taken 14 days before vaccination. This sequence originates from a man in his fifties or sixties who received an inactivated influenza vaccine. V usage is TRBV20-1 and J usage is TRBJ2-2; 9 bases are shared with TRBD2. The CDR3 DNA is TGCAGTGCTAGTTCTAGCGGGAATATCGGGGAGCTGTTTTTT. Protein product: CSASSSGNIGELFF.